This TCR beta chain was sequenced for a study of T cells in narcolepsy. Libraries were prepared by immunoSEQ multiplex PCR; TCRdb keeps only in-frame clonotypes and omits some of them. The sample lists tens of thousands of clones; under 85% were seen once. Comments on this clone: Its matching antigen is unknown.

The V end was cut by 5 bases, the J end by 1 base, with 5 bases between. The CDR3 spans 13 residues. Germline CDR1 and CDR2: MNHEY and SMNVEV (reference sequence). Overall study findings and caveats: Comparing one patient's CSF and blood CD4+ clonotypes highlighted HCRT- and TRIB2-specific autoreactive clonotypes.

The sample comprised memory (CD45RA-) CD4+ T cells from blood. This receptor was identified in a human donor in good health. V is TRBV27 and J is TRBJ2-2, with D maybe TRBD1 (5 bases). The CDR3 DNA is TGTGCCAGCAGTCAGGGGAACACCGGGGAGCTGTTTTTT. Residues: CASSQGNTGELFF.